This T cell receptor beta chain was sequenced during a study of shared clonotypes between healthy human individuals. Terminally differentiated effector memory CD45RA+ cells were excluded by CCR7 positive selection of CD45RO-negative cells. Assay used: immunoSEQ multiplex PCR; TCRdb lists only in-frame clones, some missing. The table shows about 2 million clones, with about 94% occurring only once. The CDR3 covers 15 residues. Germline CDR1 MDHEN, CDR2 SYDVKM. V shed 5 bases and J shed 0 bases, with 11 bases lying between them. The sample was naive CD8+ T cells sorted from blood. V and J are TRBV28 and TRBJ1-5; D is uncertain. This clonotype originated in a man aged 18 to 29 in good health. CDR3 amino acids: CASSRVGYSNQPQHF. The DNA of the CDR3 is TGTGCCAGCAGTCGAGTGGGTTATAGCAATCAGCCCCAGCATTTT. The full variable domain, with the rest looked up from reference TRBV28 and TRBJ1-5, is DVKVTQSSRYLVKRTGEKVFLECVQDMDHENMFWYRQDPGLGLRLIYFSYDVKMKEKGDIPEGYSVSREKKERFSLILESASTNQTSMYLCASSRVGYSNQPQHFGDGTRLSIL.